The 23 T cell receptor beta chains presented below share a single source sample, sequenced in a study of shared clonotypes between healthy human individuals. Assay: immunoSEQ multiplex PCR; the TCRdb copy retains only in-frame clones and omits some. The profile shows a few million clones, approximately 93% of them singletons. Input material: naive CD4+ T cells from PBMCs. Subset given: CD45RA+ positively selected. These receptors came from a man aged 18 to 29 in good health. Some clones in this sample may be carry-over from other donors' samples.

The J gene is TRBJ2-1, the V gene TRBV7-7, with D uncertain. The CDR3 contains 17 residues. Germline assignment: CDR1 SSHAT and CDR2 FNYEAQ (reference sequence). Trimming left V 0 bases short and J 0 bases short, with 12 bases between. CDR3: CASSLAGGVSSYNEQFF. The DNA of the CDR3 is TGTGCCAGCAGCTTAGCGGGTGGGGTTAGCTCCTACAATGAGCAGTTCTTC.

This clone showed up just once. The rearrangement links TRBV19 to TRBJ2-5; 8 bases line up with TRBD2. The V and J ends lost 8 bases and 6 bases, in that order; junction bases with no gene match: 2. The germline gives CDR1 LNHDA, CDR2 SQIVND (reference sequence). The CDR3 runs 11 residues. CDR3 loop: CASGGRKTQYF. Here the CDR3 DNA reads TGTGCCAGTGGCGGGAGGAAGACCCAGTACTTC. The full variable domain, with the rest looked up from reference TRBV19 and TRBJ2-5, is DGGITQSPKYLFRKEGQNVTLSCEQNLNHDAMYWYRQDPGQGLRLIYYSQIVNDFQKGDIAEGYSVSREKKESFPLTVTSAQKNPTAFYLCASGGRKTQYFGPGTRLLVL.

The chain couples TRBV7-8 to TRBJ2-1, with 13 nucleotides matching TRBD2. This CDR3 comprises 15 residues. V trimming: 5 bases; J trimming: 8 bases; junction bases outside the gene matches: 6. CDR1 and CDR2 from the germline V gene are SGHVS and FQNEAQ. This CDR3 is CASSRRTSGSYEQFF. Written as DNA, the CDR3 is TGTGCCAGCAGCCGCCGGACTAGCGGGAGCTATGAGCAGTTCTTC.

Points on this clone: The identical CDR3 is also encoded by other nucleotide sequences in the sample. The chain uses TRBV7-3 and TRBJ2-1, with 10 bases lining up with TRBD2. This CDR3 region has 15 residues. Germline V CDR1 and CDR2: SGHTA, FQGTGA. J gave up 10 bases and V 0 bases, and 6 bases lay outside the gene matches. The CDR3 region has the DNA TGTGCCAGCAGCTTAACAGCGGGAGGGCCAAGGGAGCAGTTCTTC. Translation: CASSLTAGGPREQFF. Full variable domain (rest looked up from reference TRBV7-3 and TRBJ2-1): GAGVSQTPSNKVTEKGKYVELRCDPISGHTALYWYRQSLGQGPEFLIYFQGTGAADDSGLPNDRFFAVRPEGSVSTLKIQRTERGDSAVYLCASSLTAGGPREQFFGPGTRLTVL.

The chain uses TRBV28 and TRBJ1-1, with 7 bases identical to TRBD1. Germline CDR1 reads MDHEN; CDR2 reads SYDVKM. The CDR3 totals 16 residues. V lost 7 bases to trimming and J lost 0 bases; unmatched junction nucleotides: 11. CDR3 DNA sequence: TGTGCCAGCACGGGGATACAGGGGCCGGTGAACACTGAAGCTTTCTTT. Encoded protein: CASTGIQGPVNTEAFF.

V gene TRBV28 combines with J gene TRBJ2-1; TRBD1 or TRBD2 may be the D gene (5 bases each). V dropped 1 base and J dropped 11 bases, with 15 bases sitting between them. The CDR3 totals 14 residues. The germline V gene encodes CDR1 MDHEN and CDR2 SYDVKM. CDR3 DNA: TGTGCCAGCAGTTTATCCCGGGACCAACGACAGCAGTTCTTC. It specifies CASSLSRDQRQQFF.

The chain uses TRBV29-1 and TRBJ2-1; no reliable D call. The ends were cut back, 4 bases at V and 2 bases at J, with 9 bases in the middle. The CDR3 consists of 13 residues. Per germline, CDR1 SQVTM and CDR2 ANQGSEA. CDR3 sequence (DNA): TGCAGCGTTGCGGGTAGAACCTACAATGAGCAGTTCTTC. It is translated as CSVAGRTYNEQFF.

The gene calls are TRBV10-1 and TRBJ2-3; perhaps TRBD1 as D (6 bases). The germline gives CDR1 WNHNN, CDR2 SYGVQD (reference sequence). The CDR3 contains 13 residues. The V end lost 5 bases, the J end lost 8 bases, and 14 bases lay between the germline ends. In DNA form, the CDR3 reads TGCGCCAGCAGTACAACAGGGTATGGTACGCAGTATTTT. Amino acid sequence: CASSTTGYGTQYF.

The CDR3 bases are TGTGCCTGGAGTGTACAGTTGTCGGAGACCCAGTACTTC. It encodes CAWSVQLSETQYF. This chain links TRBV30 with TRBJ2-5; D remains ambiguous. The germline gives CDR1 GTSNPN, CDR2 SVGIG (reference sequence). Trimming removed 0 bases at V and 5 bases at J, with 10 bases between. This CDR3 comprises 13 residues.

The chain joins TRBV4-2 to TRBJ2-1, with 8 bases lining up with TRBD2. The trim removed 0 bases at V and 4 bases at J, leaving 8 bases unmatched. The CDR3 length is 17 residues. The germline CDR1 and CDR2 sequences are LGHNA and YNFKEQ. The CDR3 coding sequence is TGTGCCAGCAGCCAAGATGCAGCCGGGAGGGCATACAATGAGCAGTTCTTC. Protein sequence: CASSQDAAGRAYNEQFF.

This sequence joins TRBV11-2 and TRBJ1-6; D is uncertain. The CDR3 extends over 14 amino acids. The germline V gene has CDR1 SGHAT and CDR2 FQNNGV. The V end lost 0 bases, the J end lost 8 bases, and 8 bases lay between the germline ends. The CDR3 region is CASSLDYPDSPLHF. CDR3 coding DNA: TGTGCCAGCAGCTTAGATTATCCGGATTCACCCCTCCACTTT.

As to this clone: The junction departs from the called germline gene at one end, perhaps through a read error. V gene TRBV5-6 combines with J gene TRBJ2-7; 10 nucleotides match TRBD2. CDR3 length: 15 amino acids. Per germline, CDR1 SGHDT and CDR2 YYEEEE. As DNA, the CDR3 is TGTGCCAGCAGCTTGGGTAGCGGGAGGTCCTACGGGCAGTACTTC. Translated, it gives CASSLGSGRSYGQYF.

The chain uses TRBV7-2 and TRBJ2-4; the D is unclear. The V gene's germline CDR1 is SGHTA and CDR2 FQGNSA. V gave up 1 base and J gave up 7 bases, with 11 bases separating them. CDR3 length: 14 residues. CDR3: CASSLGPSSNIQYF. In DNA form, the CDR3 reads TGTGCCAGCAGCTTAGGGCCTTCTTCGAACATTCAGTACTTC.

The CDR3 protein is CASSSPTGQGKGETQYF. The CDR3 coding sequence is TGTGCCAGCAGCTCACCTACGGGACAGGGGAAGGGAGAGACCCAGTACTTC. The chain joins TRBV5-4 to TRBJ2-5, with 10 bases that match TRBD1. V gave up 3 bases and J gave up 4 bases; unmatched junction bases: 12. This CDR3 comprises 17 residues. Germline loops: CDR1 SGHNT, CDR2 YYREEE (reference sequence). Full variable domain (outside the CDR3, taken from reference TRBV5-4 and TRBJ2-5): ETGVTQSPTHLIKTRGQQVTLRCSSQSGHNTVSWYQQALGQGPQFIFQYYREEENGRGNFPPRFSGLQFPNYSSELNVNALELDDSALYLCASSSPTGQGKGETQYFGPGTRLLVL.

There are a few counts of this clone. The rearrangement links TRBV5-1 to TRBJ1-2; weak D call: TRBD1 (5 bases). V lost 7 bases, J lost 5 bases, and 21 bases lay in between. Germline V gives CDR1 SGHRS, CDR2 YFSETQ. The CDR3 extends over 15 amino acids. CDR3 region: CASGQDSRLGYGYTF. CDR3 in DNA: TGCGCCAGCGGCCAAGACAGTCGATTGGGGTATGGCTACACCTTC.

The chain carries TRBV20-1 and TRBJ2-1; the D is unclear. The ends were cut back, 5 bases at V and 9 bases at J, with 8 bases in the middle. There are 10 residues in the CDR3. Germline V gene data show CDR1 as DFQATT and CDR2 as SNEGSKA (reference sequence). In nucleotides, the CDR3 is TGCAGTGCTTCGACCGTTGAGCAGTTCTTC. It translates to CSASTVEQFF.

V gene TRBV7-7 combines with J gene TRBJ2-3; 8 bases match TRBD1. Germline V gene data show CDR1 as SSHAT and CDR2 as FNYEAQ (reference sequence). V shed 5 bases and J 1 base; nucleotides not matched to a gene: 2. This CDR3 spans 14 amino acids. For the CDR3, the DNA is TGTGCCAGCAGCGAACAGGGGGGCACAGATACGCAGTATTTT. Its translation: CASSEQGGTDTQYF. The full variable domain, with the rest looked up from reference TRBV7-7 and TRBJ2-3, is GAGVSQSPRYKVTKRGQDVTLRCDPISSHATLYWYQQALGQGPEFLTYFNYEAQPDKSGLPSDRFSAERPEGSISTLTIQRTEQRDSAMYRCASSEQGGTDTQYFGPGTRLTVL.

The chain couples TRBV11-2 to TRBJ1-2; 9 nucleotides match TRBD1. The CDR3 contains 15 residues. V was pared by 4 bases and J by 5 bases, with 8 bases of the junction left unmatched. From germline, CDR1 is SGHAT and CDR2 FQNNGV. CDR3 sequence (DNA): TGTGCCAGCAGCTCTCAGGACAGGGGTTTTTATGGCTACACCTTC. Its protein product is CASSSQDRGFYGYTF.

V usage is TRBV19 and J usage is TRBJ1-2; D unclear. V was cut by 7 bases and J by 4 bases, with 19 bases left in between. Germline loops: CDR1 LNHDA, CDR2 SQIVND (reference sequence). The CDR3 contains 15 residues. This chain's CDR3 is CASTDAERILYGYTF. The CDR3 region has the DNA TGTGCCAGTACCGACGCGGAGAGGATACTCTATGGCTACACCTTC.

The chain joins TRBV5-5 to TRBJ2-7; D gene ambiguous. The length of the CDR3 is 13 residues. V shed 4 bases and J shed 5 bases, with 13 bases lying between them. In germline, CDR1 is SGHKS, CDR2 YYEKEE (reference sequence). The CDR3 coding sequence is TGTGCCAGCAGCCGCCCCCTGGCCGACGAGCAGTACTTC. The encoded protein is CASSRPLADEQYF. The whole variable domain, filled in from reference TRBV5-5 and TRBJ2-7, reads DAGVTQSPTHLIKTRGQQVTLRCSPISGHKSVSWYQQVLGQGPQFIFQYYEKEERGRGNFPDRFSARQFPNYSSELNVNALLLGDSALYLCASSRPLADEQYFGPGTRLTVT.

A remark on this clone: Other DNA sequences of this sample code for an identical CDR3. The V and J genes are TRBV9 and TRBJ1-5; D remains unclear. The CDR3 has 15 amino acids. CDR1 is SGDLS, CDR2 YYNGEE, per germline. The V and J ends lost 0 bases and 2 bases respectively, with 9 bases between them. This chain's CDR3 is CASSVGPDGNQPQHF. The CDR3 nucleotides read TGTGCCAGCAGCGTAGGACCCGACGGCAATCAGCCCCAGCATTTT.

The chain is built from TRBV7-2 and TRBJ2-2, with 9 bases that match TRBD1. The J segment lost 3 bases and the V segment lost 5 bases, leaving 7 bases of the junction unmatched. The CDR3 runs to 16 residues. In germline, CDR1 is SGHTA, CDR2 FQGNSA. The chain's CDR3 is CASSLRTGDHTGELFF. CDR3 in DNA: TGTGCCAGCAGCCTAAGGACAGGGGACCACACCGGGGAGCTGTTTTTT.

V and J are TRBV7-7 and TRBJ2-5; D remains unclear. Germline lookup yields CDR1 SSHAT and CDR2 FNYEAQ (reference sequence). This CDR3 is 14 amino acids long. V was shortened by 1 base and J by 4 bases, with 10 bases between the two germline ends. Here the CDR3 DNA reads TGTGCCAGCAGCTTAGGGGGTTACCGAGAGACCCAGTACTTC. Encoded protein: CASSLGGYRETQYF. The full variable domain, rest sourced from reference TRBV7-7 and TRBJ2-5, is GAGVSQSPRYKVTKRGQDVTLRCDPISSHATLYWYQQALGQGPEFLTYFNYEAQPDKSGLPSDRFSAERPEGSISTLTIQRTEQRDSAMYRCASSLGGYRETQYFGPGTRLLVL.